These 10 T cell receptor beta chains originate from one sample sequenced in a study of T cell responses to AZD1222 COVID-19 vaccine. TCRdb keeps only in-frame clones here, not all; method: immunoSEQ multiplex PCR. The sample shows some 120,000 clones, around 88% of them seen only once. The source was peripheral blood, collected on day 0 of AZD1222 vaccination. Every receptor here comes from an adult in good health.

The CDR3 DNA follows: TGTGCCAGTGGAAAGAGCAATCAGCCCCAGCATTTT. This sequence encodes CASGKSNQPQHF. The chain combines TRBV19 with TRBJ1-5; D is ambiguous. CDR3 length equals 12 residues. Germline CDR1 and CDR2: LNHDA and SQIVND (reference sequence). Trimming took off 8 bases at V and 1 base at J, with 6 bases between the two ends.

The gene calls are TRBV7-2 and TRBJ2-4; D is undetermined. The CDR3 consists of 11 residues. V was pared by 3 bases and J by 5 bases, with 2 bases between. Germline-derived CDR1 and CDR2 are SGHTA and FQGNSA. In DNA form, the CDR3 reads TGTGCCAGCAGCTTCCAAAACATTCAGTACTTC. Residues: CASSFQNIQYF.

The genes are TRBV2 and TRBJ2-3; 12 positions agree with TRBD2. The V and J ends lost 7 bases and 4 bases, in that order; junction bases with no gene match: 6. The germline CDR1 and CDR2 sequences are SNHLY and FYNNEI. The CDR3 has 15 residues. CDR3 sequence: CASKSSGGAPDTQYF. CDR3 nucleotides: TGTGCCAGCAAGTCTAGCGGGGGGGCCCCAGATACGCAGTATTTT.

The chain joins TRBV18 to TRBJ1-2, with D possibly TRBD1 on 5 matching bases. Germline V CDR1 and CDR2: KGHSH, LQKENI. This CDR3 has 17 residues. V was shortened by 0 bases and J by 2 bases, with 16 bases between the two germline ends. The CDR3 sequence: CASSPPVGRDYNYGYTF. The CDR3 region has the DNA TGTGCCAGCTCACCACCGGTTGGGCGGGACTACAACTATGGCTACACCTTC. Combining the CDR3 with reference TRBV18 and TRBJ1-2 gives the whole variable domain NAGVMQNPRHLVRRRGQEARLRCSPMKGHSHVYWYRQLPEEGLKFMVYLQKENIIDESGMPKERFSAEFPKEGPSILRIQQVVRGDSAAYFCASSPPVGRDYNYGYTFGSGTRLTVV.

The chain joins TRBV10-3 to TRBJ2-4; TRBD2 matches at 8 bases. Germline CDR1 and CDR2: ENHRY and SYGVKD. CDR3 length: 15 residues. With 2 bases clipped from V and 7 bases from J, the junction kept 7 bases outside the gene matches. CDR3 coding DNA: TGTGCCATCAGTGAGAGCGGGGGCGCTCCCAACATTCAGTACTTC. It is translated as CAISESGGAPNIQYF.

CDR3 region: CASSQKIGRRETQYF. As DNA, the CDR3 is TGTGCCAGCAGCCAAAAAATCGGACGGCGAGAGACCCAGTACTTC. The chain uses TRBV14 and TRBJ2-5; D not resolved. Germline V lookup: CDR1 SGHDN, CDR2 FVKESK. V lost 2 bases to trimming and J lost 4 bases, with 14 bases between them. The CDR3 totals 15 residues.

V gene TRBV2 combines with J gene TRBJ2-5; 9 bases line up with TRBD2. CDR1 and CDR2 (germline): SNHLY, FYNNEI. Trimming at V came to 7 bases and at J to 2 bases, leaving 2 bases not matched to a gene. The CDR3 length is 13 residues. The CDR3 coding sequence is TGTGCCAGCAAGCGGGGGGAACAAGAGACCCAGTACTTC. It is translated as CASKRGEQETQYF.

The genes are TRBV5-6 and TRBJ2-6, with D possibly called TRBD1 or TRBD2 (5 bases each). Trimming shortened V by 3 bases and J by 0 bases, and 16 bases separated the two germline ends. CDR1 is SGHDT and CDR2 is YYEEEE in the germline V gene. This CDR3 region has 18 residues. CDR3 loop: CASSWSRGGYSGANVLTF. The CDR3 coding sequence is TGTGCCAGCAGCTGGAGCCGTGGGGGTTACTCTGGGGCCAACGTCCTGACTTTC.

The CDR3 here is CASSSAGYGYTF. The CDR3, as DNA: TGTGCCAGCAGTTCGGCAGGGTACGGCTACACCTTC. V and J are TRBV9 and TRBJ1-2, with D perhaps TRBD1 (5 bases). The CDR3 length is 12 residues. V lost 5 bases to trimming and J lost 8 bases, with 13 bases between them. Germline V gene sequence: CDR1 SGDLS, CDR2 YYNGEE.

In DNA form, the CDR3 reads TGTGCCAGCTCACCGGCGGGTTCTAGAGGTGGCTACACCTTC. Its protein product is CASSPAGSRGGYTF. The rearrangement links TRBV18 to TRBJ1-2; the D is unclear. The CDR3 sequence is 14 residues long. The V end lost 3 bases, the J end lost 7 bases, and 15 bases lay between the germline ends. Germline CDR1 KGHSH, CDR2 LQKENI.